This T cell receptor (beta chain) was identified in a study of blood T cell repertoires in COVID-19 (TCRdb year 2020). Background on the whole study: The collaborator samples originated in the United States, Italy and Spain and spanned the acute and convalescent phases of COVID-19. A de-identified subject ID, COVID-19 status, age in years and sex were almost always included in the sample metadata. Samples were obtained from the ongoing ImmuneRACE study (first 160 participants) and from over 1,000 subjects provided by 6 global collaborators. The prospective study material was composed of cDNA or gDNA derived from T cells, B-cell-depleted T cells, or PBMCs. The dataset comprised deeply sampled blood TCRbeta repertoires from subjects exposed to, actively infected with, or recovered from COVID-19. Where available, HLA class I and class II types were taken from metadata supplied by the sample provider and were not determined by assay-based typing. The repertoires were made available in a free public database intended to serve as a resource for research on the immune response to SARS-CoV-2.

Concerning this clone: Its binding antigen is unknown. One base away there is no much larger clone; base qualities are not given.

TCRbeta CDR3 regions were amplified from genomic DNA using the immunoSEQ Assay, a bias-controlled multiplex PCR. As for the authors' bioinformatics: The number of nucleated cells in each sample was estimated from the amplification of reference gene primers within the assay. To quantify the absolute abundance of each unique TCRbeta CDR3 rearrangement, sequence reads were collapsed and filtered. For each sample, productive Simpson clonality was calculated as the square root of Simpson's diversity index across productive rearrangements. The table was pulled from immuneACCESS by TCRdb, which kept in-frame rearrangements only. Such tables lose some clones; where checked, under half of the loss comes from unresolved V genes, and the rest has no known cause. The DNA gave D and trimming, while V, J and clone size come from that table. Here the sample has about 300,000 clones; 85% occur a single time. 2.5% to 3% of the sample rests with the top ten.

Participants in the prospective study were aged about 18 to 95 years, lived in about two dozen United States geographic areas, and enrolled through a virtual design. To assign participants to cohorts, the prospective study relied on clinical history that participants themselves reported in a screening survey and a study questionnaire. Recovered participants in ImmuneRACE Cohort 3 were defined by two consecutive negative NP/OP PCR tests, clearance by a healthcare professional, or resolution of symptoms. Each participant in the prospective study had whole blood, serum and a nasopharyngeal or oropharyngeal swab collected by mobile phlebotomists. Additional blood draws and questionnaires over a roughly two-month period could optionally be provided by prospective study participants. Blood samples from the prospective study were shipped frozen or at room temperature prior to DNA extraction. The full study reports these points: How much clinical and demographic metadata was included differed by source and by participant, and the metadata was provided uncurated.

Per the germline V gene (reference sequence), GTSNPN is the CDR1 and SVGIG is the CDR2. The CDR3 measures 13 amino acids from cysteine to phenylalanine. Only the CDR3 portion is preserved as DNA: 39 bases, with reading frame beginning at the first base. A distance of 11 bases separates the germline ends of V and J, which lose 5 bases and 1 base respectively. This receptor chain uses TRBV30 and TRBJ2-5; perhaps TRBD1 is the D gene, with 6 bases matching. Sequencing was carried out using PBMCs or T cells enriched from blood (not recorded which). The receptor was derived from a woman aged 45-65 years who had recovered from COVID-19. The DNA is TGTGCCTGGGCAGGGGCATCCCAAGAGACCCAGTACTTC. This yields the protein CAWAGASQETQYF. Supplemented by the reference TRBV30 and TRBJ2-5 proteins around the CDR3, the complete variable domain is SQTIHQWPATLVQPVGSPLSLECTVEGTSNPNLYWYRQAAGRGLQLLFYSVGIGQISSEVPQNLSASRPQDRQFILSSKKLLLSDSGFYLCAWAGASQETQYFGPGTRLLVL.